The sequence of this T cell receptor (beta chain) was determined in a study of blood T cell repertoires in COVID-19. Overall study: PBMCs, B-cell-depleted T cells, or T cells provided the cDNA or gDNA that made up the material.

Authors' methods: Amplifying reference gene primers gave estimates of nucleated cell counts. Sequencing was performed with immunoSEQ multiplex PCR; in TCRdb, only in-frame clones are kept and a portion is missing. From that table come the V and J calls and clone size; the DNA was used to work out D and trimming. This table has a few hundred thousand clones, roughly 88% appearing once. Participant-reported clinical history was the basis for cohort assignment. The CDR3 has 14 amino acids. The germline V gene encodes CDR1 LNHDA and CDR2 SQIVND (reference sequence). V was pared by 6 bases and J by 6 bases, with 15 bases between. This clone was seen only a few times.

The chain combines TRBV19 with TRBJ1-5, with a tentative D call TRBD1 (5 bases). The sequence was obtained from a woman aged 45-65 years with acute COVID-19. The material sequenced was PBMCs or T cells enriched from blood (not recorded which). CDR3 loop: CASSWGVRGQPQHF. The CDR3 nucleotides are TGTGCCAGTAGCTGGGGGGTTCGAGGTCAGCCCCAGCATTTT.